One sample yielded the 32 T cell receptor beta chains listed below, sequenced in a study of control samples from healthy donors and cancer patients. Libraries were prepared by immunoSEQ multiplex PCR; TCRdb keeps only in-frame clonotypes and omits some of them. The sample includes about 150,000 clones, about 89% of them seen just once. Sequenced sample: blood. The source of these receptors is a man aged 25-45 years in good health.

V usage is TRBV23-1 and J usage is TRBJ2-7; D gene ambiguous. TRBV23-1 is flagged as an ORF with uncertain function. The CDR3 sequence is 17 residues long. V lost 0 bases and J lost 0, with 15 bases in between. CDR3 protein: CASSQSRKHYISYEQYF. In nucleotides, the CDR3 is TGCGCCAGCAGTCAATCGAGGAAACACTACATCTCCTACGAGCAGTACTTC.

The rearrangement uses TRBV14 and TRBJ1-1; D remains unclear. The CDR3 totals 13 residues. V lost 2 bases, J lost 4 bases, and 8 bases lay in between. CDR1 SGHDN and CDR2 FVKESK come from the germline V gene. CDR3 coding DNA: TGTGCCAGCAGCCAATACTTGGGCACTGAAGCTTTCTTT. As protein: CASSQYLGTEAFF.

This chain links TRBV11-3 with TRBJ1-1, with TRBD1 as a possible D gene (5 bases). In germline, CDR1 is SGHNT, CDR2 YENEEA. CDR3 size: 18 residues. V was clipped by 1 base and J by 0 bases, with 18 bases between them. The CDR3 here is CASSLGPNDSPVNTEAFF. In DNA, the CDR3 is TGTGCCAGCAGCTTAGGTCCTAATGACAGTCCAGTGAACACTGAAGCTTTCTTT. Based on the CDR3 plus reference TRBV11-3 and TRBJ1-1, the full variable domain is EAGVVQSPRYKIIEKKQPVAFWCNPISGHNTLYWYLQNLGQGPELLIRYENEEAVDDSQLPKDRFSAERLKGVDSTLKIQPAELGDSAVYLCASSLGPNDSPVNTEAFFGQGTRLTVV.

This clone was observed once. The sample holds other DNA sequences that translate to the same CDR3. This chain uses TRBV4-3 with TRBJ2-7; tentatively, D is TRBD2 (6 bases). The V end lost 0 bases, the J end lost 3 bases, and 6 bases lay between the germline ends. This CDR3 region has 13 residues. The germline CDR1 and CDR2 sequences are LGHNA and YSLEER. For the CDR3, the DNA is TGCGCCAGCAGCCAAGAGGGGGGCTACGAGCAGTACTTC. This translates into CASSQEGGYEQYF.

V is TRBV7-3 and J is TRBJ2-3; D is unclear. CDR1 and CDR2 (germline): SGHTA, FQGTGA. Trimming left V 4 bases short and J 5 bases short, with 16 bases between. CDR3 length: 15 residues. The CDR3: CASSSSGHPQDTQYF. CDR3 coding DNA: TGTGCCAGCAGCTCCTCCGGGCATCCACAAGATACGCAGTATTTT.

The CDR3 DNA reads TGTGCCAGCAGCTTGGAAGTGAGCTCCTATAATTCACCCCTCCACTTT. Translated: CASSLEVSSYNSPLHF. This chain joins TRBV5-5 and TRBJ1-6; D is uncertain. V was cut by 0 bases and J by 0 bases, with 7 bases left in between. Per the germline V gene, CDR1 is SGHKS and CDR2 is YYEKEE (reference sequence). The CDR3 has 16 residues.

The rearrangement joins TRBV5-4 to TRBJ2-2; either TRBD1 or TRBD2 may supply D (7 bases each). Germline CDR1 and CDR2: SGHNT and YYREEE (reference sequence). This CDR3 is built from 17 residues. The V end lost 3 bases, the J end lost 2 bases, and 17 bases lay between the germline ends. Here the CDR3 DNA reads TGTGCCAGCAGCTCAAAACAGGGGAGGGGTAACACCGGGGAGCTGTTTTTT. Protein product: CASSSKQGRGNTGELFF.

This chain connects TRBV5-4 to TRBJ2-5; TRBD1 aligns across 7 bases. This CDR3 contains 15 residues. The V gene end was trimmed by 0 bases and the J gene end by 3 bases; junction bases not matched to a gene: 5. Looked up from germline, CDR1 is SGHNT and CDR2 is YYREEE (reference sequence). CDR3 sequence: CASSLVGGTEETQYF. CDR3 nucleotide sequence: TGTGCCAGCAGCTTGGTGGGTGGGACAGAAGAGACCCAGTACTTC.

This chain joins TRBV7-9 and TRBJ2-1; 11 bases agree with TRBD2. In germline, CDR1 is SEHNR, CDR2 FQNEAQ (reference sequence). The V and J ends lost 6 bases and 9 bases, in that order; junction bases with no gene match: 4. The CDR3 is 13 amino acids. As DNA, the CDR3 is TGTGCCAGCAGACTAGCGGGAGTAGGTGAGCAGTTCTTC. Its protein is CASRLAGVGEQFF. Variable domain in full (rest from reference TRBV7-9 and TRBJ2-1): DTGVSQNPRHKITKRGQNVTFRCDPISEHNRLYWYRQTLGQGPEFLTYFQNEAQLEKSRLLSDRFSAERPKGSFSTLEIQRTEQGDSAMYLCASRLAGVGEQFFGPGTRLTVL.

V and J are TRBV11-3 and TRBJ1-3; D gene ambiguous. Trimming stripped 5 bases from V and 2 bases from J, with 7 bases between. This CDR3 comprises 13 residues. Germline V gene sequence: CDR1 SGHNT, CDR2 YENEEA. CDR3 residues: CASSLRPGNTIYF. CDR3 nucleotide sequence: TGTGCCAGCAGCCTTCGGCCTGGAAACACCATATATTTT.

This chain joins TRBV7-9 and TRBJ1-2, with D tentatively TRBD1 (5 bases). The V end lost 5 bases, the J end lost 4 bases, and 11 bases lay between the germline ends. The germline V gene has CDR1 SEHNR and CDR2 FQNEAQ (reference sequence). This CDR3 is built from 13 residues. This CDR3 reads CASSLGEAYGYTF. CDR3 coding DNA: TGTGCCAGCAGCCTAGGGGAGGCCTATGGCTACACCTTC.

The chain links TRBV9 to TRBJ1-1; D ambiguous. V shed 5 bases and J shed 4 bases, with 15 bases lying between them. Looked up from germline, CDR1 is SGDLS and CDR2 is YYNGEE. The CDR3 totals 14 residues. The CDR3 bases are TGTGCCAGCAGTAAACAAGGACCCTTCACTGAAGCTTTCTTT. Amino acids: CASSKQGPFTEAFF.

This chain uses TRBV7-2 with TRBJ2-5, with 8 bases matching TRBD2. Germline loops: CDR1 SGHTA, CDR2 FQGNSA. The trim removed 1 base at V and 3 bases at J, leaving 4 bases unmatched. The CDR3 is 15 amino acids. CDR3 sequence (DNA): TGTGCCAGCAGCTTAGACGGGGGGGCGAAAGAGACCCAGTACTTC. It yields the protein CASSLDGGAKETQYF.

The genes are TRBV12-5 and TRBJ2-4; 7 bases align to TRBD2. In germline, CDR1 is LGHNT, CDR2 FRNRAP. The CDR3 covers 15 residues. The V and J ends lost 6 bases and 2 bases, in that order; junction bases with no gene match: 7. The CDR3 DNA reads TGTGCTAGTGGCTTCGGGGGACTAACCAAAAACATTCAGTACTTC. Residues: CASGFGGLTKNIQYF.

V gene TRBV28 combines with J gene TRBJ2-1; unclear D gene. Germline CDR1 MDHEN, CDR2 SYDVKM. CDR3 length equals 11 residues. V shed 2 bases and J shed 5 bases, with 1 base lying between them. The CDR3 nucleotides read TGTGCCAGCAGTTTAAACAATGAGCAGTTCTTC. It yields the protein CASSLNNEQFF.

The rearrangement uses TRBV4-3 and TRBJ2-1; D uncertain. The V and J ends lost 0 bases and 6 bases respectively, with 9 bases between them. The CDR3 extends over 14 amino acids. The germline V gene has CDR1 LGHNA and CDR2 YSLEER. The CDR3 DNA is TGCGCCAGCAGCCAAGAGTATTCGGGCAATGAGCAGTTCTTC. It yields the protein CASSQEYSGNEQFF.

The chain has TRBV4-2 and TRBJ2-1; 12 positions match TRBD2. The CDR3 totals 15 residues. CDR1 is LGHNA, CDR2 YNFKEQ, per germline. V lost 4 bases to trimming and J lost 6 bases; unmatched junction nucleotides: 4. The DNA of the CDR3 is TGTGCCAGCAGCCGGGCTAGCGGGGGGGGCAATGAGCAGTTCTTC. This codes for CASSRASGGGNEQFF.

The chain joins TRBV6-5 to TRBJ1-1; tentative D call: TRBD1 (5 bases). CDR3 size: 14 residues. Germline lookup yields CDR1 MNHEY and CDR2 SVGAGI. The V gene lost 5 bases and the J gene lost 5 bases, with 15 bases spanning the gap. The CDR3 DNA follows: TGTGCCAGCAGTACGGAACGGGGCGGTACTGAAGCTTTCTTT. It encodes CASSTERGGTEAFF.

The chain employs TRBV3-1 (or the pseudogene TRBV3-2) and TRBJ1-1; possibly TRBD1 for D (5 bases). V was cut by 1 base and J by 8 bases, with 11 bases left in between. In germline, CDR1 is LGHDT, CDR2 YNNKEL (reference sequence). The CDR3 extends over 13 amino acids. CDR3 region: CASSQAEGREAFF. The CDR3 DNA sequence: TGTGCCAGCAGCCAAGCAGAGGGACGGGAAGCTTTCTTT.

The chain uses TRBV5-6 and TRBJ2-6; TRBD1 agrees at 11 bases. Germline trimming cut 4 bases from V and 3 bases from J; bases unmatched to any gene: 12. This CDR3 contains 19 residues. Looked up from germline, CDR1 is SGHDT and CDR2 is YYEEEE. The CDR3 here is CASSPPLGTGGIGANVLTF. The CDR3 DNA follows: TGTGCCAGCAGCCCCCCCCTGGGGACAGGGGGTATTGGGGCCAACGTCCTGACTTTC.

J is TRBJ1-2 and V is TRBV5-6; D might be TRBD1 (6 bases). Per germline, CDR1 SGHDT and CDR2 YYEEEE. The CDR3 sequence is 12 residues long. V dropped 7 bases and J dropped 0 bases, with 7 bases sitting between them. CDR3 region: CASGTTNYGYTF. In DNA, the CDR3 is TGTGCCAGCGGGACAACTAACTATGGCTACACCTTC. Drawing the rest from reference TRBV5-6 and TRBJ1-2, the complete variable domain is DAGVTQSPTHLIKTRGQQVTLRCSPKSGHDTVSWYQQALGQGPQFIFQYYEEEERQRGNFPDRFSGHQFPNYSSELNVNALLLGDSALYLCASGTTNYGYTFGSGTRLTVV.

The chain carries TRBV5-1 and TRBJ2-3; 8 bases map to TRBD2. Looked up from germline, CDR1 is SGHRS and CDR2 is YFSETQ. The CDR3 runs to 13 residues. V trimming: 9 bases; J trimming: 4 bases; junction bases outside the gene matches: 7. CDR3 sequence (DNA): TGCGCCATCAAAACCGGGGGGGCAGATACGCAGTATTTT. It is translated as CAIKTGGADTQYF.

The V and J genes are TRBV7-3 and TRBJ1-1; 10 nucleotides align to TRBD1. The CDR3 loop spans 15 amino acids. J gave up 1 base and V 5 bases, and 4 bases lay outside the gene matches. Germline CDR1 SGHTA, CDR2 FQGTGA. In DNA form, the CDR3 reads TGTGCCAGCAGCCGACAGGGGGCAGCGAACACTGAAGCTTTCTTT. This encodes CASSRQGAANTEAFF.

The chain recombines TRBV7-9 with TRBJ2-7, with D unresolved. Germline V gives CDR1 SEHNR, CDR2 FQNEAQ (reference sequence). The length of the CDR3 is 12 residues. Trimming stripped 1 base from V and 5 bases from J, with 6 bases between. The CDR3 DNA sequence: TGTGCCAGCAGCTTAGTAGGGAACGAGCAGTACTTC. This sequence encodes CASSLVGNEQYF.

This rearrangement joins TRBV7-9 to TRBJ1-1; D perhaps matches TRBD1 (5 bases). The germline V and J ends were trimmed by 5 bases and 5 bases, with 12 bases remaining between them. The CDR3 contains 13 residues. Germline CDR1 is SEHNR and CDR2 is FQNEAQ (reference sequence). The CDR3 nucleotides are TGTGCCAGCAGCCCCCCGTGGGGGACTGAAGCTTTCTTT. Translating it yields CASSPPWGTEAFF.

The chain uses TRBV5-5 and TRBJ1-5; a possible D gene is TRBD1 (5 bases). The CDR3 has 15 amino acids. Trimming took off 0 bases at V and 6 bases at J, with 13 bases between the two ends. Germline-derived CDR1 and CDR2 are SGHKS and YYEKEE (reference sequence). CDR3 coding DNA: TGTGCCAGCAGCTTGGCGGAAGGGGTGGGTCAGCCCCAGCATTTT. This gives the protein CASSLAEGVGQPQHF.

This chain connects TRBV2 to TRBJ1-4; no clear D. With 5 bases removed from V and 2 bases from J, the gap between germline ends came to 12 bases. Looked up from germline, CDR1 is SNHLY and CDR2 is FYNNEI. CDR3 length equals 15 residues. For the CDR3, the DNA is TGTGCCAGCAGTCGTTCAGGCGGTACTAATGAAAAACTGTTTTTT. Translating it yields CASSRSGGTNEKLFF. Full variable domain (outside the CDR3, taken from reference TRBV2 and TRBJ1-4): EPEVTQTPSHQVTQMGQEVILRCVPISNHLYFYWYRQILGQKVEFLVSFYNNEISEKSEIFDDQFSVERPDGSNFTLKIRSTKLEDSAMYFCASSRSGGTNEKLFFGSGTQLSVL.

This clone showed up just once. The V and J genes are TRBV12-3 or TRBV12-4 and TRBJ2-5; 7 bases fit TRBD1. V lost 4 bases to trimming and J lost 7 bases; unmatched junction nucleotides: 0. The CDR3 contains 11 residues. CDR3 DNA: TGTGCCAGCAGTTGGGACAGGACCCAGTACTTC. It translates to CASSWDRTQYF.

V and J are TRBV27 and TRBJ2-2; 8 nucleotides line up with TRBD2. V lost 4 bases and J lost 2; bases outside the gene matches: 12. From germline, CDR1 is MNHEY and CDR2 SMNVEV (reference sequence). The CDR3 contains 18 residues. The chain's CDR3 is CASSSGTGGTQNTGELFF. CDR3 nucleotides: TGTGCCAGCAGTTCGGGGACGGGGGGGACTCAAAACACCGGGGAGCTGTTTTTT.

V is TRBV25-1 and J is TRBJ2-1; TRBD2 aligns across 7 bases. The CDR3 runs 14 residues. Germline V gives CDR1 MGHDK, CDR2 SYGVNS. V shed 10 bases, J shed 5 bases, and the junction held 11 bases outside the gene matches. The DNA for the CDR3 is TGTGCCACCTCCCCCAGCGGGAAGAACAATGAGCAGTTCTTC. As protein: CATSPSGKNNEQFF.

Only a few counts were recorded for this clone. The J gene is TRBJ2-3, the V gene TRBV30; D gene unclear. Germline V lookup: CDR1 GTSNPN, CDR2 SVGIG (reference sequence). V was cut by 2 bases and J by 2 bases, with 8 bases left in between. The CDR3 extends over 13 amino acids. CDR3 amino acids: CAWSYPPTDTQYF. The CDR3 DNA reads TGTGCCTGGAGTTATCCCCCCACAGATACGCAGTATTTT.

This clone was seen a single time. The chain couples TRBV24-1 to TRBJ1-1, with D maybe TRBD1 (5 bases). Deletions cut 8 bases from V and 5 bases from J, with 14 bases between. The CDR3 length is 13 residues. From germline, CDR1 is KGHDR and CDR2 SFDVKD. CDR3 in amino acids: CATTDRDETEAFF. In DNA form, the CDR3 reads TGTGCCACCACAGACAGAGACGAAACTGAAGCTTTCTTT.